These 27 T cell receptor beta chains came from one sample sequenced in a study of blood T cells in healthy people across ages. It was with a sample-barcoded 5' primer and a J-beta primer mix that a second PCR of roughly 7 to 12 cycles was run. One entry per CDR3 protein, called by TCRdb with MiXCR from the 5' RACE reads. The table shows roughly 1,100,000 distinct CDR3 sequences, with around 25% occurring only once. The sample was also linked to a second study, of T cells of mothers and their children.

The sequenced sample was blood. These receptor sequences come from a girl aged 2 to 9 in good health.

This clonotype was seen more than once but under ten times. CDR3 DNA: TGTGCCAGCAGCGAACAGGGGCCCTATCAGAACACTGAAGCTTTCTTT. Its translation: CASSEQGPYQNTEAFF. The chain combines TRBV9 with TRBJ1-1; 7 bases agree with TRBD1. With 3 bases clipped from V and 1 base from J, the junction kept 9 bases outside the gene matches. CDR3 length equals 16 residues. Germline V gene data show CDR1 as SGDLS and CDR2 as YYNGEE.

With respect to this clonotype: At one end the junction does not follow the germline gene, possibly because of a read error. The rearrangement joins TRBV3-1 to TRBJ1-6, with D hard to call. Germline V lookup: CDR1 LGHDT, CDR2 YNNKEL (reference sequence). The CDR3 is 15 amino acids. The CDR3 sequence is CASSQDVVINSPLRF. The DNA of the CDR3 is TGTGCCAGCAGCCAAGATGTGGTAATTAATTCACCCCTCCGCTTT. Full variable domain (remainder filled in from reference TRBV3-1 and TRBJ1-6): DTAVSQTPKYLVTQMGNDKSIKCEQNLGHDTMYWYKQDSKKFLKIMFSYNNKELIINETVPNRFSPKSPDKAHLNLHINSLELGDSAVYFCASSQDVVINSPLRFGNGTRLTVT.

The chain has TRBV7-3 and TRBJ2-7; possibly TRBD2 for D (6 bases). From germline, CDR1 is SGHTA and CDR2 FQGTGA. V lost 5 bases and J 3 bases, leaving 17 bases between the germline ends. CDR3 size: 15 residues. The CDR3 region is CASSLQGGGVYEQYF. The CDR3 nucleotides are TGTGCCAGCAGCCTACAAGGCGGCGGGGTCTACGAGCAGTACTTC.

The chain couples TRBV7-9 to TRBJ2-1; the match to TRBD2 covers 7 bases. CDR3 length equals 15 residues. Germline V gives CDR1 SEHNR, CDR2 FQNEAQ (reference sequence). Germline trimming cut 5 bases from V and 1 base from J; bases unmatched to any gene: 5. The CDR3 loop reads CASSAGLVSYNEQFF. The DNA for the CDR3 is TGTGCCAGCAGCGCCGGACTAGTTTCCTACAATGAGCAGTTCTTC.

This clonotype was found a few times. This chain connects TRBV20-1 to TRBJ2-3; TRBD1 aligns across 8 bases. The CDR3 runs to 14 residues. The trim removed 5 bases at V and 3 bases at J, leaving 7 bases unmatched. Germline V gene lookup returns CDR1 DFQATT and CDR2 SNEGSKA (reference sequence). As DNA, the CDR3 is TGCAGTGCTTCAACAGGGGGGAGAACAGATACGCAGTATTTT. It encodes CSASTGGRTDTQYF.

This clonotype was found a few times. The chain couples TRBV28 to TRBJ2-5; 12 nucleotides line up with TRBD2. The DNA end is more similar to TRBJ2-1, so the J call may be wrong. The CDR3 extends over 15 amino acids. Germline-derived CDR1 and CDR2 are MDHEN and SYDVKM. Here the CDR3 DNA reads TGTGCCAGCAGTTTGACTAGCGGGAGTTTGAATGAGCAGTTCTTC. This codes for CASSLTSGSLNEQFF.

This clonotype was picked up a small number of times. This chain joins TRBV12-3 or TRBV12-4 and TRBJ2-4; 7 bases match TRBD2. The CDR3 runs to 15 residues. J was trimmed by 2 bases and V by 9 bases; bases with no gene match: 10. The CDR3 reads CASTLAVTTKNIQYF. For the CDR3, the DNA is TGTGCCAGTACTCTAGCGGTAACAACCAAAAACATTCAGTACTTC.

The chain uses TRBV5-1 and TRBJ2-3; 8 bases map to TRBD1. Trimming took 5 bases from V and 4 from J; bases not matched to a gene: 9. The germline CDR1 and CDR2 sequences are SGHRS and YFSETQ. The CDR3 is 15 residues long. The CDR3 protein is CASRPVQGAPDTQYF. The DNA for the CDR3 is TGCGCCAGCAGACCAGTTCAGGGGGCGCCAGATACGCAGTATTTT.

The chain joins TRBV5-1 to TRBJ2-3; D is ambiguous. V lost 1 base and J 6 bases, leaving 12 bases between the germline ends. Germline V CDR1 and CDR2: SGHRS, YFSETQ. This CDR3 has 14 amino acids. The CDR3 loop reads CASSLNEWMDTQYF. In DNA form, the CDR3 reads TGCGCCAGCAGCTTGAACGAGTGGATGGATACGCAGTATTTT.

This chain links TRBV7-9 with TRBJ1-1; 7 bases are shared with TRBD1. J was trimmed by 7 bases and V by 6 bases; bases with no gene match: 8. CDR1 SEHNR and CDR2 FQNEAQ come from the germline V gene (reference sequence). CDR3 length: 13 residues. CDR3 in DNA: TGTGCCAGCAGAGACAGGGAGCGGGATGAAGCTTTCTTT. Protein product: CASRDRERDEAFF.

The V and J genes are TRBV6-2 or TRBV6-3 and TRBJ2-5, with D unresolved. Per the germline V gene, CDR1 is MNHEY and CDR2 is SVGEGT. The CDR3 covers 13 residues. Trimming shortened V by 0 bases and J by 7 bases, and 9 bases separated the two germline ends. CDR3 DNA sequence: TGTGCCAGCAGTTACTCGATAGCCGCGACCCAGTACTTC. Its protein product is CASSYSIAATQYF.

This clonotype has a handful of counts. The rearrangement links TRBV5-6 to TRBJ2-7; 8 nucleotides line up with TRBD2. The V and J ends lost 2 bases and 6 bases, in that order; junction bases with no gene match: 13. The CDR3 sequence is 16 residues long. The germline V gene encodes CDR1 SGHDT and CDR2 YYEEEE. CDR3 DNA sequence: TGTGCCAGCAGCTTCGGATCCCGGCTAGCGGGTGGCGAGCAGTACTTC. It is translated as CASSFGSRLAGGEQYF.

This clonotype has a handful of counts. The rearrangement joins TRBV3-1 to TRBJ1-1, with D perhaps matching TRBD1 (5 bases). The V gene lost 7 bases and the J gene lost 10 bases, with 13 bases spanning the gap. CDR3 length: 11 residues. The germline CDR1 and CDR2 sequences are LGHDT and YNNKEL (reference sequence). The CDR3 sequence: CASKGMRGAFF. The CDR3 DNA is TGTGCCAGCAAGGGGATGAGGGGAGCTTTCTTT.

This sequence joins TRBV15 and TRBJ2-1; 8 bases agree with TRBD2. Germline V gene sequence: CDR1 LNHNV, CDR2 YYDKDF (reference sequence). V gave up 5 bases and J gave up 0 bases; unmatched junction bases: 6. The CDR3 covers 16 residues. DNA of the CDR3: TGTGCCACCAGCGAAACCGGGAGGGCCTCCTACAATGAGCAGTTCTTC. Translated, it gives CATSETGRASYNEQFF. The full variable domain, rest sourced from reference TRBV15 and TRBJ2-1, is DAMVIQNPRYQVTQFGKPVTLSCSQTLNHNVMYWYQQKSSQAPKLLFHYYDKDFNNEADTPDNFQSRRPNTSFCFLDIRSPGLGDTAMYLCATSETGRASYNEQFFGPGTRLTVL.

This clonotype came up many times. This rearrangement joins TRBV7-3 to TRBJ2-3; D unresolved. Germline-derived CDR1 and CDR2 are SGHTA and FQGTGA. With 5 bases removed from V and 2 bases from J, the gap between germline ends came to 14 bases. CDR3 length equals 15 residues. CDR3: CASSPRGDNTDTQYF. The DNA of the CDR3 is TGTGCCAGCAGCCCCCGAGGAGACAACACAGATACGCAGTATTTT. The variable domain in full, with the rest retrieved from reference TRBV7-3 and TRBJ2-3, is GAGVSQTPSNKVTEKGKYVELRCDPISGHTALYWYRQSLGQGPEFLIYFQGTGAADDSGLPNDRFFAVRPEGSVSTLKIQRTERGDSAVYLCASSPRGDNTDTQYFGPGTRLTVL.

This clonotype appeared a few times. CDR3 sequence reads: CAGAGGQETQYF. In DNA form, the CDR3 reads TGCGCGGGCGCGGGCGGCCAAGAGACCCAGTACTTC. This chain uses TRBV10-1 with TRBJ2-5; possibly TRBD2 for D (5 bases). Germline CDR1 is WNHNN and CDR2 is SYGVQD (reference sequence). The CDR3 consists of 12 residues.

This clonotype has just a few counts. The chain carries TRBV5-1 and TRBJ1-1, with a tentative D call TRBD1 (6 bases). The CDR3 contains 12 residues. Looked up from germline, CDR1 is SGHRS and CDR2 is YFSETQ. V shed 10 bases and J shed 1 base, with 11 bases lying between them. The CDR3 reads CASEGGNTEAFF. The CDR3 region has the DNA TGCGCCTCCGAGGGGGGGAACACTGAAGCTTTCTTT.

A few counts support this clonotype. V usage is TRBV27 and J usage is TRBJ2-3; 9 nucleotides match TRBD2. The CDR3 has 15 amino acids. Per the germline V gene, CDR1 is MNHEY and CDR2 is SMNVEV (reference sequence). Unmatched junction bases numbered 11, after V lost 7 bases and J lost 6 bases. CDR3 sequence: CASNAGTSPVDTQYF. Here the CDR3 DNA reads TGTGCCAGCAACGCAGGGACTAGCCCCGTCGATACGCAGTATTTT.

In its sample, this clonotype was seen a few times. The rearrangement joins TRBV5-1 to TRBJ2-1; D call uncertain. V was shortened by 3 bases and J by 5 bases, with 9 bases between the two germline ends. This CDR3 contains 13 residues. The V gene's germline CDR1 is SGHRS and CDR2 YFSETQ. This CDR3 reads CASSSQTDNEQFF. CDR3 nucleotides: TGCGCCAGCAGCTCGCAAACAGACAATGAGCAGTTCTTC. The full variable domain, with the rest looked up from reference TRBV5-1 and TRBJ2-1, is KAGVTQTPRYLIKTRGQQVTLSCSPISGHRSVSWYQQTPGQGLQFLFEYFSETQRNKGNFPGRFSGRQFSNSRSEMNVSTLELGDSALYLCASSSQTDNEQFFGPGTRLTVL.

This clonotype was picked up a small number of times. This chain uses TRBV28 with TRBJ2-5; perhaps TRBD2 as D (5 bases). Trimming took 5 bases from V and 4 from J, leaving 17 bases between them. Germline CDR1 is MDHEN and CDR2 is SYDVKM. The CDR3 loop spans 15 amino acids. The CDR3 reads CASSPETARGETQYF. The CDR3, as DNA: TGTGCCAGCAGTCCCGAGACGGCCCGGGGAGAGACCCAGTACTTC.

The rearrangement uses TRBV20-1 and TRBJ2-7; 9 bases fit TRBD2. Germline assignment: CDR1 DFQATT and CDR2 SNEGSKA (reference sequence). This CDR3 comprises 14 residues. With V trimmed by 5 bases and J by 4 bases, 9 bases remained unmatched. The CDR3 DNA is TGCAGTGCTGATTCCGGGACTAGCAGTTACGAGCAGTACTTC. Translating it yields CSADSGTSSYEQYF.

This clonotype was detected only a few times. This sequence joins TRBV12-3 or TRBV12-4 and TRBJ2-3; unclear D gene. V was cut by 5 bases and J by 6 bases, with 21 bases left in between. This CDR3 is built from 16 residues. DNA of the CDR3: TGTGCCAGCAGTATGCCCGGGCCATATTACGATGATACGCAGTATTTT. It specifies CASSMPGPYYDDTQYF.

This clonotype was counted a few times. V is TRBV15 and J is TRBJ1-1; D not resolved. CDR1 LNHNV and CDR2 YYDKDF come from the germline V gene (reference sequence). Trimming pared 1 base from V and 3 bases from J, leaving 12 bases between. The CDR3 has 15 amino acids. The CDR3 sequence: CATSRVRRDDTEAFF. CDR3 DNA: TGTGCCACCAGCAGAGTTCGGCGCGACGACACTGAAGCTTTCTTT.

This clonotype has a handful of counts. This rearrangement joins TRBV7-2 to TRBJ2-4, with TRBD1 as a possible D gene (7 bases). Germline-derived CDR1 and CDR2 are SGHTA and FQGNSA. CDR3 length: 18 amino acids. V lost 2 bases, J lost 9 bases, and 26 bases lay in between. The CDR3 here is CASSLRTTGNLGGGIQYF. The CDR3 nucleotides read TGTGCCAGCAGCTTACGGACGACAGGGAACCTAGGGGGAGGCATTCAGTACTTC.

This rearrangement joins TRBV20-1 to TRBJ1-2; D not resolved. With 7 bases removed from V and 6 bases from J, the gap between germline ends came to 12 bases. Germline V gives CDR1 DFQATT, CDR2 SNEGSKA (reference sequence). This CDR3 region has 11 residues. The CDR3: CSVSEAHGYTF. CDR3 in DNA: TGCAGTGTGTCAGAGGCGCATGGCTACACCTTC.

This clonotype was counted a few times. J is TRBJ2-1 and V is TRBV7-6; D perhaps matches TRBD2 (6 bases). The CDR3 loop spans 18 amino acids. With 5 bases removed from V and 2 bases from J, the gap between germline ends came to 22 bases. CDR1 is SGHVS and CDR2 is FNYEAQ in the germline V gene. CDR3 coding DNA: TGTGCCAGCAGCGATACACGGGACTCCTACAACCCCTACAATGAGCAGTTCTTC. Protein: CASSDTRDSYNPYNEQFF.

V gene TRBV20-1 combines with J gene TRBJ2-2; D gene unclear. V lost 3 bases and J 7 bases, leaving 9 bases between the germline ends. Germline V gives CDR1 DFQATT, CDR2 SNEGSKA (reference sequence). The CDR3 runs 12 residues. The CDR3 sequence is CSARDVSGELFF. The CDR3 DNA reads TGCAGTGCTAGGGACGTAAGCGGGGAGCTGTTTTTT.